This is a list of T cell receptor beta chains from one sample in a study of control samples from healthy donors and cancer patients. Method: immunoSEQ multiplex PCR; TCRdb's copy keeps in-frame clones and lacks some. Here the sample spans 95,000 to 150,000 clones, 80% to 90% being singletons. Sequenced: blood. The receptors derive from a man in his 60s in good health. CDR3s include the opening cysteine and the closing phenylalanine or tryptophan.

V gene	CDR3 length	J gene	CDR3 protein
TRBV2	12	TRBJ2-7	CASTSGTYEQYF
TRBV19	14	TRBJ2-1	CASSIEWADNEQFF
TRBV3-1/TRBV3-2	16	TRBJ1-1	CASSFSPGTGVTEAFF
TRBV3-1/TRBV3-2	18	TRBJ2-2	CASSQDPVSIIGTGELFF
TRBV5-1	14	TRBJ2-2	CASSLAPGIGELFF
TRBV5-5	14	TRBJ2-4	CASSFTGTENIQYF
TRBV19	13	TRBJ1-1	CASSGPMNTEAFF
TRBV19	14	TRBJ2-1	CASSMASGGNEQFF
TRBV24-1	14	TRBJ1-3	CATSEGQGRNTIYF
TRBV3-1/TRBV3-2	14	TRBJ1-2	CASSRGGVNYGYTF
TRBV18	14	TRBJ2-7	CASSPPSGAREQYF
TRBV25-1	17	TRBJ2-6	CASSDYDRGYGANVLTF
TRBV19	15	TRBJ1-1	CASSIRPTEGYEAFF
TRBV7-9	14	TRBJ2-7	CASSLVRVSYEQYF
TRBV10-2	14	TRBJ1-1	CASSVDPWDTEAFF
TRBV30	15	TRBJ1-5	CAWSVTGTGGQPQHF
TRBV10-3	16	TRBJ1-2	CAISESETASNYGYTF
TRBV24-1	15	TRBJ1-4	CATTSPGSTNEKLFF
TRBV19	13	TRBJ1-2	CASSMGSADRYTF
TRBV15	15	TRBJ2-1	CATSRTGTSYNEQFF
TRBV28	15	TRBJ1-3	CASSIDRPSGNTIYF
TRBV12-3/TRBV12-4	12	TRBJ2-7	CASSLNPREQYF
TRBV12-3/TRBV12-4	13	TRBJ1-5	CASSLGTGATQHF
TRBV7-7	15	TRBJ1-2	CASSPIAVGNYGYTF
TRBV15	15	TRBJ1-3	CATSRDAASGNTIYF
TRBV2	15	TRBJ2-3	CASSVGGLAIDTQYF
TRBV5-1	16	TRBJ2-3	CASTGYSGRSTDTQYF
TRBV5-6	13	TRBJ1-2	CASSFFRGDGYTF
TRBV27	13	TRBJ2-3	CASSGLAGVRQYF
TRBV4-1	15	TRBJ2-7	CASSRGKTGPYEQYF
TRBV30	13	TRBJ1-1	CAWSISGGTEAFF
TRBV4-3	16	TRBJ1-4	CASSQELAGINEKLFF
TRBV4-2	16	TRBJ2-1	CASSQDLAGGYNEQFF
TRBV19	15	TRBJ1-5	CASSIWVFGNQPQHF
TRBV12-3/TRBV12-4	13	TRBJ2-3	CASSLSSTDTQYF
TRBV3-1/TRBV3-2	16	TRBJ2-5	CASSPNQREGKETQYF
TRBV5-5	14	TRBJ2-7	CASSLGGSSYEQYF
TRBV18	12	TRBJ2-7	CASSPTEYEQYF
TRBV2	15	TRBJ2-1	CASSVGQGMWNEQFF
TRBV5-1	15	TRBJ1-1	CASSLSGGGNTEAFF
TRBV19	16	TRBJ1-5	CASSTGGSTRNQPQHF
TRBV27	16	TRBJ1-4	CASSGEGPRLGEKLFF
TRBV6-5	15	TRBJ1-3	CASSYSGTPGNTIYF
TRBV27	16	TRBJ1-3	CASRAGILSSGNTIYF
TRBV10-3	13	TRBJ2-7	CATKGAASYEQYF
TRBV4-3	14	TRBJ2-2	CASSRKQNTGELFF